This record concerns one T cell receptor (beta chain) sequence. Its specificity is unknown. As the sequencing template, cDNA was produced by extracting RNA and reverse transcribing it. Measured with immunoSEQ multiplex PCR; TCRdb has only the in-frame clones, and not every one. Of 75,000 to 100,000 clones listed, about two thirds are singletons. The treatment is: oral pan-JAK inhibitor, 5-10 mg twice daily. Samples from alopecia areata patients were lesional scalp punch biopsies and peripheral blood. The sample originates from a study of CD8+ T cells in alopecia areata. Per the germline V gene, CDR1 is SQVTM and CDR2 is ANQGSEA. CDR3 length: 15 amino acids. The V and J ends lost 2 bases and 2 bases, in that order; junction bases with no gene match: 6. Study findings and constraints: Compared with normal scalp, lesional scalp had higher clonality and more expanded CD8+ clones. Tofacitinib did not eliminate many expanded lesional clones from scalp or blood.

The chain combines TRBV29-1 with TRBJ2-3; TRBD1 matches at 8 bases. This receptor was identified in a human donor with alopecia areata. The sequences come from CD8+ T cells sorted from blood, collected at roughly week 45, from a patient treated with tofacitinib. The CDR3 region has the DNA TGCAGCGTTGAATACAGGGGGGAAAACACAGATACGCAGTATTTT. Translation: CSVEYRGENTDTQYF.